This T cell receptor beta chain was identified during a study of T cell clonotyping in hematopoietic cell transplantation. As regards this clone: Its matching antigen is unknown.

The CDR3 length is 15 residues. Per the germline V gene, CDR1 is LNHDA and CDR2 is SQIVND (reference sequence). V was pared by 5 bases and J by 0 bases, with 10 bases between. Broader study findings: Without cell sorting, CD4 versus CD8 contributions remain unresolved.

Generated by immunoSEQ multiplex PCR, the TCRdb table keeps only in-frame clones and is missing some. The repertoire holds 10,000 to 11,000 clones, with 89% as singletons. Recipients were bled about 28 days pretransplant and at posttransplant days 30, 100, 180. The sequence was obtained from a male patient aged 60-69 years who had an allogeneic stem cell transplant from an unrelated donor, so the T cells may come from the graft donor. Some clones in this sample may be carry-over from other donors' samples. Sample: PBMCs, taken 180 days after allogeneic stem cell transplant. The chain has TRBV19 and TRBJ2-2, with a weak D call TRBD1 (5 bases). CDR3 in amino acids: CASSRQIANTGELFF. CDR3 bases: TGTGCCAGTAGTCGACAGATCGCGAACACCGGGGAGCTGTTTTTT. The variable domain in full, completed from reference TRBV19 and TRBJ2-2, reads DGGITQSPKYLFRKEGQNVTLSCEQNLNHDAMYWYRQDPGQGLRLIYYSQIVNDFQKGDIAEGYSVSREKKESFPLTVTSAQKNPTAFYLCASSRQIANTGELFFGEGSRLTVL.